The entry below gives a single TCR beta chain sequence along with its context. Its specificity is not known. The sample comes from a study of CD8+ T cells in alopecia areata. Study as a whole: Treatment comprised oral tofacitinib, 5 to 10 mg twice daily, in treated patients. Notes on the study in general: Mice showed TCR sharing more clearly than patients did, possibly owing to HLA.

Reverse transcribed after extraction, RNA yielded cDNA as the sequencing template. Method: immunoSEQ multiplex PCR; TCRdb's copy keeps in-frame clones and lacks some. The data show approximately 150,000 clones, 87% seen once. This CDR3 spans 12 amino acids. Germline V gene lookup returns CDR1 MNHEY and CDR2 SMNVEV (reference sequence). V was cut by 6 bases and J by 8 bases, with 11 bases left in between. Sequenced here: CD8+ T cells sorted from blood, sampled at week 0. The clonotype was recovered from a human donor with alopecia areata. The chain couples TRBV27 to TRBJ2-1; D remains ambiguous. DNA for the CDR3: TGTGCCAGCAGATCGGGTTTTGATGAGCAGTTCTTC. Its protein is CASRSGFDEQFF.